This T cell receptor (beta chain) was sequenced in a study of blood T cell repertoires in COVID-19. Looking at the study overall: The samples span acute and convalescent COVID-19 from the United States, Italy and Spain. PBMCs, B-cell-depleted T cells, or T cells were the source of the cDNA or gDNA that made up the material.

Some clones are missing from TCRdb's copy, which holds only in-frame ones; the method was immunoSEQ multiplex PCR. The profile covers under 150,000 clones, with about 77% appearing a single time and about 18% taken by the ten largest. The CDR3 consists of 14 residues. V was trimmed by 0 bases and J by 6 bases, leaving 12 bases between them. Germline V CDR1 and CDR2: SGHKS, YYEKEE (reference sequence). The sequence was collected from a man older than 75 with acute or convalescent COVID-19. Specimen: peripheral blood. The gene calls are TRBV5-5 and TRBJ1-2, with TRBD1 as a possible D gene (5 bases). DNA for the CDR3: TGTGCCAGCAGCTTGGAGGCAGGGATCAATGGCTACACCTTC. It is translated as CASSLEAGINGYTF.